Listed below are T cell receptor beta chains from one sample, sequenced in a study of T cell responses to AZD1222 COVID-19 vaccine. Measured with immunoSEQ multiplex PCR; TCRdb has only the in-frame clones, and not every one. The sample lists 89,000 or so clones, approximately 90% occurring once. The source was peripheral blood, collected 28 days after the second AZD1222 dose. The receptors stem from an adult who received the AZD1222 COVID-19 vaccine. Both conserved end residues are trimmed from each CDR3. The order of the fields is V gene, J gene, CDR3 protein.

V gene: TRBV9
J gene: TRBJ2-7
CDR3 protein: ASSPESSGSYEQY

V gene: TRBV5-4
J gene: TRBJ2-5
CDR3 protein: ASSFIFDSGETQY

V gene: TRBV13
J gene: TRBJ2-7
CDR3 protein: ASSEGGFDEQY

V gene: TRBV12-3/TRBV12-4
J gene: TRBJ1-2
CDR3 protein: ASSAGRFSYT

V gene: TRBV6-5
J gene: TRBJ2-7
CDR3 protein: ASQTLGLADEQY

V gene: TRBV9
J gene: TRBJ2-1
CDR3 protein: ASSSVPPFDNEQF

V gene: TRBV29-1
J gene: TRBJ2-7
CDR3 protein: SVKQGLPYEQY

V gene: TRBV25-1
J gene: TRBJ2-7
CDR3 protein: ASSDRPLHYEQY

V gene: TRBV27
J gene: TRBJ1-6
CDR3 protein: ASSLNALMPLH

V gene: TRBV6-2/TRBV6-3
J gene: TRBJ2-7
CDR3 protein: ASSYPKGGAYYEQY

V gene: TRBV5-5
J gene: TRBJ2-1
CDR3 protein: ASSVVLAGVFFEQF

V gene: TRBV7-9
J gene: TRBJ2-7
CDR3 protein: ASSLSWSSNPAEQY

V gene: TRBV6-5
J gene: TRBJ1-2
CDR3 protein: ASRINGGYT

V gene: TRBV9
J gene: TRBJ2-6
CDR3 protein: ASSVDGGPHSGANVLT

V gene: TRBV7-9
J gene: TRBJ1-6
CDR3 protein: ASSLQGHSLYNSPLH

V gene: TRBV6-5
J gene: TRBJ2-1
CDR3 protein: ASSYFSSYNEQF

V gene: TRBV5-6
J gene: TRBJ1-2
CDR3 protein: ASSLSPPGVEGYT

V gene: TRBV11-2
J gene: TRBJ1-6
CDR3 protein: ASSLGVNSPLH

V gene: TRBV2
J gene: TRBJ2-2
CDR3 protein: ASSRDTTGELF

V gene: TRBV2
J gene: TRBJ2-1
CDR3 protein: ASSVSDNEQF

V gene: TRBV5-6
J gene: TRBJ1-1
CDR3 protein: ASSLMGGTRNTEAF

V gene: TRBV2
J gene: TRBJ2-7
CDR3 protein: ASSEGRLVVYEQY

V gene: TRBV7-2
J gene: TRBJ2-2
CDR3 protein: ASSLLLAGNTGELF

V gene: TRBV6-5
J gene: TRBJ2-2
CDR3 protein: ASSYLDTGELF

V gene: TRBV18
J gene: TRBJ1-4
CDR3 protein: ASSPNRAATNEKLF

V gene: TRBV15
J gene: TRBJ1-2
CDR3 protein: ATSRASNYGYT

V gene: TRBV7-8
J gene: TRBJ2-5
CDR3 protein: ASSRRQTQY

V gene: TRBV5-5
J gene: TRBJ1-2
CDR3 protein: ASSLYLAGPSHYGYT

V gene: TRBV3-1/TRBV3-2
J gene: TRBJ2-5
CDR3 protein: ASTQGRREETQY

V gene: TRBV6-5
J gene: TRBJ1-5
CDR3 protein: ASTKGTSNNQPQH

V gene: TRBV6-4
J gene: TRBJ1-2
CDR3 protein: ASSPSGQGASTSYT

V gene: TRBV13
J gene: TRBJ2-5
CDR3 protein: ASSHPSGSGETQY

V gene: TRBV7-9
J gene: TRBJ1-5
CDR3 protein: ASSLAGDQPQH

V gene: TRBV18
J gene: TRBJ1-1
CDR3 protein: ASSPRDRVTSNTEAF

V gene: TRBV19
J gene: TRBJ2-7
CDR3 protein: ASSISRSGYEQY

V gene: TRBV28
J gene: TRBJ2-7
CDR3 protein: ASSSPHGHEQY

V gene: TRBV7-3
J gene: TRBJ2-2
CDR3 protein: ASSAKLNTGELF

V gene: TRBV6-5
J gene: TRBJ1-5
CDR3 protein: ASGNPGQGGQPQH

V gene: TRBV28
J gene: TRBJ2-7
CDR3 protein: ASSRDSGYEQY

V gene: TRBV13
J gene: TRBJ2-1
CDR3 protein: ASSYISGSRFEQF

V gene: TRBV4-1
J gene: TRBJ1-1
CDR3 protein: ASSPPTGIGTEAF

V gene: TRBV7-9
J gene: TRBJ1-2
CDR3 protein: ASSLNTGTGI

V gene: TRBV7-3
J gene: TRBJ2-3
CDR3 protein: ASSLLGGRSTDTQY

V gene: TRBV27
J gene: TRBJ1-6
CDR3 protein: ASSLSHSPLH